The 18 T cell receptor beta chains reported below all come from one sample, sequenced in a study of identical twins. Each CDR3 protein is one row after TCRdb ran MiXCR on the 5' RACE reads. The sample holds 570,000 or so distinct CDR3 sequences, over 8.5% seen once. The sample also formed part of further work on yellow fever vaccine responses in identical twins.

Sequencing was carried out using PBMCs. All receptors derive from a young woman in good health.

This clonotype occurred many times. The rearrangement links TRBV24-1 to TRBJ1-2; possible D gene TRBD1, 5 bases. CDR1 and CDR2 (germline): KGHDR, SFDVKD. The CDR3 runs 14 residues. Trimming removed 4 bases at V and 3 bases at J, with 11 bases between. The CDR3 bases are TGTGCCACCAGTGACTCAACAGGCTACTATGGCTACACCTTC. Translating it yields CATSDSTGYYGYTF.

At least ten counts were recorded for this clonotype. The J gene is TRBJ2-2, the V gene TRBV12-3 or TRBV12-4; D possibly uses TRBD1 or TRBD2 (6 bases each). This CDR3 region has 14 residues. V gave up 7 bases and J gave up 3 bases, with 12 bases separating them. The DNA of the CDR3 is TGTGCCAGCAAGGGGGGTGCAGACACCGGGGAGCTGTTTTTT. Protein product: CASKGGADTGELFF.

This clonotype was detected a few times. The rearrangement joins TRBV28 to TRBJ1-5, with D perhaps matching TRBD1 (6 bases). The CDR3 extends over 15 amino acids. Germline V gene sequence: CDR1 MDHEN, CDR2 SYDVKM. Trimming shortened V by 6 bases and J by 1 base, and 13 bases separated the two germline ends. DNA for the CDR3: TGTGCCAGCAGCCCACAGGGAAGCAGCAATCAGCCCCAGCATTTT. It translates to CASSPQGSSNQPQHF.

This clonotype showed up many times. The chain uses TRBV11-2 and TRBJ2-3; 9 nucleotides align to TRBD1. Germline V gives CDR1 SGHAT, CDR2 FQNNGV. This CDR3 has 16 amino acids. The junction had 6 bases not matched to a gene; V was cut back by 2 bases and J by 3 bases. CDR3 loop: CASSLSGGQGTDTQYF. The CDR3, as DNA: TGTGCCAGCAGCTTATCAGGGGGACAGGGAACAGATACGCAGTATTTT. Full variable domain (remainder filled in from reference TRBV11-2 and TRBJ2-3): EAGVAQSPRYKIIEKRQSVAFWCNPISGHATLYWYQQILGQGPKLLIQFQNNGVVDDSQLPKDRFSAERLKGVDSTLKIQPAKLEDSAVYLCASSLSGGQGTDTQYFGPGTRLTVL.

This chain joins TRBV5-6 and TRBJ2-7; 7 bases line up with TRBD2. Trimming at V came to 4 bases and at J to 2 bases, leaving 9 bases not matched to a gene. The length of the CDR3 is 15 residues. Germline V gene data show CDR1 as SGHDT and CDR2 as YYEEEE. CDR3 bases: TGTGCCAGCAGCCATCCCAGCGGGACCGCCTACGAGCAGTACTTC. It codes for CASSHPSGTAYEQYF. The complete variable domain, with remaining parts taken from reference TRBV5-6 and TRBJ2-7, reads DAGVTQSPTHLIKTRGQQVTLRCSPKSGHDTVSWYQQALGQGPQFIFQYYEEEERQRGNFPDRFSGHQFPNYSSELNVNALLLGDSALYLCASSHPSGTAYEQYFGPGTRLTVT.

The chain recombines TRBV27 with TRBJ2-7; 9 bases fit TRBD2. Germline CDR1 MNHEY, CDR2 SMNVEV (reference sequence). Germline trimming cut 3 bases from V and 4 bases from J; bases unmatched to any gene: 7. The CDR3 loop spans 15 amino acids. The CDR3 sequence: CASSLAGGLEYEQYF. CDR3 DNA sequence: TGTGCCAGCAGTTTGGCGGGGGGGCTTGAGTACGAGCAGTACTTC.

This clonotype has ten or more counts. One end of the junction is discordant with germline, which a read error may explain. The chain links TRBV7-7 to TRBJ2-5, with D hard to call. The CDR3 has 12 residues. Germline CDR1 is SSHAT and CDR2 is FNYEAQ (reference sequence). The CDR3 sequence is CASSPGPETQYF. The DNA for the CDR3 is TGTGCTAGCAGCCCAGGCCCGGAGACCCAGTACTTC.

This clonotype was counted between two and nine times. The CDR3, as DNA: TGTGCCAGCTGGGACAGGGGGCGGCAGCCCCAGCATTTT. This sequence encodes CASWDRGRQPQHF. V and J are TRBV28 and TRBJ1-5, with TRBD1 matching 12 bases. From germline, CDR1 is MDHEN and CDR2 SYDVKM. V lost 8 bases, J lost 7 bases, and 3 bases stayed unmatched. This CDR3 is 13 amino acids long.

The rearrangement uses TRBV5-1 and TRBJ2-7, with 9 nucleotides matching TRBD1. CDR3 size: 13 residues. V was pared by 7 bases and J by 7 bases, with 9 bases of the junction left unmatched. Per the germline V gene, CDR1 is SGHRS and CDR2 is YFSETQ. The CDR3 DNA follows: TGCGCCAGCGGAGCCGGGACAGGGTGGGAGCAGTACTTC. As protein: CASGAGTGWEQYF.

The rearrangement uses TRBV3-1 and TRBJ2-7, with 8 positions matching TRBD1. Germline values: CDR1 LGHDT, CDR2 YNNKEL (reference sequence). Unmatched junction bases numbered 6, after V lost 4 bases and J lost 1 base. The CDR3 consists of 15 residues. CDR3 loop: CASSRRTGKSYEQYF. The CDR3 DNA is TGTGCCAGCAGCCGTCGGACAGGGAAGTCCTACGAGCAGTACTTC.

The rearrangement uses TRBV5-1 and TRBJ2-5, with D possibly TRBD1 on 5 matching bases. The CDR3 has 15 residues. The V and J ends lost 0 bases and 5 bases respectively, with 14 bases between them. Germline V gene data show CDR1 as SGHRS and CDR2 as YFSETQ. CDR3 in amino acids: CASSLAGLVVETQYF. CDR3 bases: TGCGCCAGCAGCTTGGCAGGGCTAGTTGTGGAGACCCAGTACTTC.

The chain has TRBV12-3 or TRBV12-4 and TRBJ2-2; D tentatively fits TRBD1 or TRBD2 (6 bases each). V lost 1 base to trimming and J lost 3 bases, with 9 bases between them. This CDR3 contains 15 residues. This chain's CDR3 is CASSLGGAYTGELFF. DNA for the CDR3: TGTGCCAGCAGTTTAGGGGGGGCCTACACCGGGGAGCTGTTTTTT.

The chain employs TRBV11-1 and TRBJ2-7; 12 nucleotides line up with TRBD1. The CDR3 extends over 18 amino acids. Trimming removed 4 bases from V and 4 bases from J; junction bases left unmatched: 14. Germline V gives CDR1 SGHAT, CDR2 FQDESV (reference sequence). This chain's CDR3 is CASSSSGTGGAKRYEQYF. CDR3 nucleotide sequence: TGTGCCAGCAGCTCATCCGGGACAGGGGGCGCGAAGAGGTACGAGCAGTACTTC.

This clonotype was picked up a small number of times. This chain uses TRBV19 with TRBJ1-1; D gene ambiguous. The length of the CDR3 is 11 residues. Deletions cut 4 bases from V and 7 bases from J, with 7 bases between. Germline assignment: CDR1 LNHDA and CDR2 SQIVND (reference sequence). The CDR3 region is CASSTSIEAFF. The CDR3 nucleotides read TGTGCCAGTAGTACCTCCATTGAAGCTTTCTTT.

This clonotype has ten or more counts. V is TRBV3-1 and J is TRBJ2-4; D uncertain. The germline V gene encodes CDR1 LGHDT and CDR2 YNNKEL (reference sequence). V was clipped by 2 bases and J by 8 bases, with 19 bases between them. There are 16 residues in the CDR3. Here the CDR3 reads CASSQQRSHGGDIQYF. CDR3 nucleotides: TGTGCCAGCAGCCAACAACGTTCCCATGGTGGGGACATTCAGTACTTC.

This clonotype was seen at least ten times. The chain recombines TRBV12-3 or TRBV12-4 with TRBJ2-3; 11 bases are a match to TRBD2. Trimming at V came to 4 bases and at J to 1 base, leaving 7 bases not matched to a gene. The CDR3 covers 17 residues. The CDR3 DNA reads as TGTGCCAGCAGTTCAGATAGCGGGGGGGCGGGCACAGATACGCAGTATTTT. Translating it yields CASSSDSGGAGTDTQYF.

In this sample, this clonotype turned up many times. The rearrangement uses TRBV5-6 and TRBJ2-2; no firm D call. The CDR3 is made up of 15 amino acids. Germline loops: CDR1 SGHDT, CDR2 YYEEEE. V was clipped by 0 bases and J by 6 bases, with 12 bases between them. CDR3 sequence: CASSLGPRNPGELFF. The CDR3, as DNA: TGTGCCAGCAGCTTGGGGCCGAGAAACCCCGGGGAGCTGTTTTTT.

The gene calls are TRBV11-2 and TRBJ2-5; D is ambiguous. Germline loops: CDR1 SGHAT, CDR2 FQNNGV. V shed 4 bases and J shed 1 base, with 10 bases lying between them. This CDR3 is built from 14 residues. For the CDR3, the DNA is TGTGCCAGCAGCTCCCGCCCGGGCCAAGAGACCCAGTACTTC. As protein: CASSSRPGQETQYF.